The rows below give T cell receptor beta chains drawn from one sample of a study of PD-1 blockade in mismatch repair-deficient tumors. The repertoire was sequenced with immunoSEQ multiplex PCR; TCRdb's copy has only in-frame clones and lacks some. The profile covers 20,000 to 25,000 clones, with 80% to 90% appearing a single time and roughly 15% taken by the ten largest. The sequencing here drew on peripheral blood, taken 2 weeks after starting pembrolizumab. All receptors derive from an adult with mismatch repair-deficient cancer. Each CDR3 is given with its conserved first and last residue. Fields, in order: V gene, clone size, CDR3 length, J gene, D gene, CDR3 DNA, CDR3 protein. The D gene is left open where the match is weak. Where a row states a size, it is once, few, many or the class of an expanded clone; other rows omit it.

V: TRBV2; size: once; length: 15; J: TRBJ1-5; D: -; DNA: TGTGCCAGCAGTGAAAATAGGGGGGACAATCAGCCCCAGCATTTT; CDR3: CASSENRGDNQPQHF
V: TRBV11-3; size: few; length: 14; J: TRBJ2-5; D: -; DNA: TGTGCCAGCAGCCATTGGGACACCCAAGAGACCCAGTACTTC; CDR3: CASSHWDTQETQYF
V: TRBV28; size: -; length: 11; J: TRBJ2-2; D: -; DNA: TGTGCCAGCAGTTTAACCGGGGAGCTGTTTTTT; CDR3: CASSLTGELFF
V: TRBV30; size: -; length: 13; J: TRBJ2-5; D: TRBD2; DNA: TGTGCCTGGAGGACTAGCGGGAAAGAGACCCAGTACTTC; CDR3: CAWRTSGKETQYF
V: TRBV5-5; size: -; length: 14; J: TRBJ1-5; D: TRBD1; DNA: TGTGCCAGCAGCTTGCAGGGGGCGATGCAGCCCCAGCATTTT; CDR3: CASSLQGAMQPQHF
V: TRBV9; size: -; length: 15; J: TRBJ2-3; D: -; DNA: TGTGCCAGCAGCGTAGCCCCGTCAGCAAGAGATACGCAGTATTTT; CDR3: CASSVAPSARDTQYF
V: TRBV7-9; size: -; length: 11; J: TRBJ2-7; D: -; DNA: TGTGCCAGCAGCCCCGTGGACGAGCAGTACTTC; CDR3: CASSPVDEQYF
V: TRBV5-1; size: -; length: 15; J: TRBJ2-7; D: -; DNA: TGCGCCAGCAGCTTATCTGAGGGGGTAGTCTACGAGCAGTACTTC; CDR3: CASSLSEGVVYEQYF
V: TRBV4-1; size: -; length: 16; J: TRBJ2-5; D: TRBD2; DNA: TGCGCCAGCAGCCAAGATTGGCTAGCGGGAGGTGAGACCCAGTACTTC; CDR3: CASSQDWLAGGETQYF
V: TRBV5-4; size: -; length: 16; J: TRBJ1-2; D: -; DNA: TGTGCCAGCAGCTCCCCCGGAGGGCAGGGAAAGATTGGCTACACCTTC; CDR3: CASSSPGGQGKIGYTF
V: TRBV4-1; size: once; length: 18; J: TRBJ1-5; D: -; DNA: TGCGCCAGCAGCCAAGAAGTTAGGCAGGGGTCCTCCAATCAGCCCCAGCATTTT; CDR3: CASSQEVRQGSSNQPQHF
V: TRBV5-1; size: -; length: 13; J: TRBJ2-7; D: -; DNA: TGCGCCAGCAGGCGTCAGGACAGCTACGAGCAGTACTTC; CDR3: CASRRQDSYEQYF
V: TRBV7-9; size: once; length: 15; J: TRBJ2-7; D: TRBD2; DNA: TGTGCCAGCAGCCAACTTGGGGGAGGGGCGCACGAGCAGTACTTC; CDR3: CASSQLGGGAHEQYF
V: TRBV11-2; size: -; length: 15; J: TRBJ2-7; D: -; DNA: TGTGCCAGCAGCAGAGGTGCGCTTGAATCCTACGAGCAGTACTTC; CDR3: CASSRGALESYEQYF
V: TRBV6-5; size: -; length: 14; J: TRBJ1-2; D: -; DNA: TGTGCCAGCAACCCCGGAGCTACTAACTATGGCTACACCTTC; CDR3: CASNPGATNYGYTF
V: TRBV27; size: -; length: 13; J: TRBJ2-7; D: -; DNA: TGTGCCAGCAGTTCAGGGACACCATACGAGCAGTACTTC; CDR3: CASSSGTPYEQYF
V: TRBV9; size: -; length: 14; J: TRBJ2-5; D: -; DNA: TGTGCCAGCAGCGTAGAGGGGGTATCAGAGACCCAGTACTTC; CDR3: CASSVEGVSETQYF
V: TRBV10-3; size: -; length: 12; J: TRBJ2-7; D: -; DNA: TGTGCCATCACCACCGACAGATACGAGCAGTACTTC; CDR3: CAITTDRYEQYF
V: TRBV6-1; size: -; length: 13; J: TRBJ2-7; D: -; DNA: TGTGCCAGCGGCCTTTGGACCGACTACGAGCAGTACTTC; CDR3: CASGLWTDYEQYF
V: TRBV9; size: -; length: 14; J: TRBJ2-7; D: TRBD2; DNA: TGTGCCAGCAGCGTCGCTAGCGGATTATACGAGCAGTACTTC; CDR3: CASSVASGLYEQYF
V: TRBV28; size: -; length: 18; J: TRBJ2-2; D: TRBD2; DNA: TGTGCCAGCAGTTTGACTAGCGGGTCTCGCCGGGGCACCGGGGAGCTGTTTTTT; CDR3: CASSLTSGSRRGTGELFF
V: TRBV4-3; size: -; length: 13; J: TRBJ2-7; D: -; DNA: TGCGCCAGCAGCCAAGACCTGAGGGTTGAGCAGTACTTC; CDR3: CASSQDLRVEQYF
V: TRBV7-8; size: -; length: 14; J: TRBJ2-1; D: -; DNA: TGTGCCAGCAGTAGGGAGTCCCTATACAATGAGCAGTTCTTC; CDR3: CASSRESLYNEQFF
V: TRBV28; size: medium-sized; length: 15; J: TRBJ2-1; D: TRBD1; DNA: TGTGCCAGCAGTTCCAGGACAGGGGCATACAATGAGCAGTTCTTC; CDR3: CASSSRTGAYNEQFF
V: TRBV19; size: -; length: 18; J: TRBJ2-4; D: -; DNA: TGTGCCAGTAGTAAGCGGGACAGGAATATTTTAGCCAAAAACATTCAGTACTTC; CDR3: CASSKRDRNILAKNIQYF
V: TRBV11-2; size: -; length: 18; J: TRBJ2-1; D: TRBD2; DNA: TGTGCCAGCAGCTTAGGCTCGGGGTGGGGGAGGGCGTTAAATGAGCAGTTCTTC; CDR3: CASSLGSGWGRALNEQFF
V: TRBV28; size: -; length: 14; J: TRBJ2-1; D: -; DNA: TGTGCCAGCAGTCCCTTGGGGGCCTACAATGAGCAGTTCTTC; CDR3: CASSPLGAYNEQFF
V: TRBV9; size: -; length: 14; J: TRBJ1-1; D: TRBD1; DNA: TGTGCCAGCAGCGACGGGACAGCACACACTGAAGCTTTCTTT; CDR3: CASSDGTAHTEAFF
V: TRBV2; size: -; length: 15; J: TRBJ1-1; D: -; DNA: TGTGCCAGCAGTTCCGGGACGTTTCTGAACACTGAAGCTTTCTTT; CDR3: CASSSGTFLNTEAFF
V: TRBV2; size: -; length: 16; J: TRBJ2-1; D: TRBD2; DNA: TGTGCCAGCAGTGAAGGACTAGCGGGATACTACAATGAGCAGTTCTTC; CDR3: CASSEGLAGYYNEQFF
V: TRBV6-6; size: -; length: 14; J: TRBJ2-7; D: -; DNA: TGTGCCAGCAGCCTCGACTCACGCACCTACGAGCAGTACTTC; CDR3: CASSLDSRTYEQYF
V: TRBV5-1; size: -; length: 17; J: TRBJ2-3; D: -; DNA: TGCGCCAGCAGCTTTCCCGACACGCACACTTACACAGATACGCAGTATTTT; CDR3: CASSFPDTHTYTDTQYF
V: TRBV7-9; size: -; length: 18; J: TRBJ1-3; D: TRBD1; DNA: TGTGCCAGCAGCTTATCGGGGAATTGGGACAGGGGTGGAAACACCATATATTTT; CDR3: CASSLSGNWDRGGNTIYF
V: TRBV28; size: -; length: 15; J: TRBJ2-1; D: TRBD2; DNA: TGTGCCAGCAGCCCCTACCCCAAGCGGGGCAATGAGCAGTTCTTC; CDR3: CASSPYPKRGNEQFF
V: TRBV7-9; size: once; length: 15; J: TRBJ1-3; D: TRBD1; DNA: TGTGCCAGCAGCTTAGCAGGGGGCGCTGGAAACACCATATATTTT; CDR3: CASSLAGGAGNTIYF
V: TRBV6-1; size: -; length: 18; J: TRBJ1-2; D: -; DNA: TGTGCCAGCAGTGAAATGGGCAGTAGCCGGTCGGAAGACTATGGCTACACCTTC; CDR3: CASSEMGSSRSEDYGYTF
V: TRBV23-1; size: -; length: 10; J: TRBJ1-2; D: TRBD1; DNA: TGCGCCAGAAAGGGACAGATCTACACCTTC; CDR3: CARKGQIYTF
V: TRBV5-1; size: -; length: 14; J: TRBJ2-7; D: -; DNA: TGCGCCAGCAGCCGAAGCCAGGGGTCCAGCGAGCAGTACTTC; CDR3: CASSRSQGSSEQYF
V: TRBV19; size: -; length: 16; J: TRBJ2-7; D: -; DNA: TGTGCCAGTAGTATAGGCGGCGGGACAAGCTCCTACGAGCAGTACTTC; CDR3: CASSIGGGTSSYEQYF
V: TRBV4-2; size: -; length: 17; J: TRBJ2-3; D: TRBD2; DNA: TGTGCCAGCAGCCAAGATAAGAGGGAGGGGTGGCGAGATACGCAGTATTTT; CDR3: CASSQDKREGWRDTQYF
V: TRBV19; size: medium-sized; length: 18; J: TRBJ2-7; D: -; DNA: TGTGCCAGTAGTCCGCCGGGGCCCTCAGACTCTGCACGCTACGAGCAGTACTTC; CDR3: CASSPPGPSDSARYEQYF